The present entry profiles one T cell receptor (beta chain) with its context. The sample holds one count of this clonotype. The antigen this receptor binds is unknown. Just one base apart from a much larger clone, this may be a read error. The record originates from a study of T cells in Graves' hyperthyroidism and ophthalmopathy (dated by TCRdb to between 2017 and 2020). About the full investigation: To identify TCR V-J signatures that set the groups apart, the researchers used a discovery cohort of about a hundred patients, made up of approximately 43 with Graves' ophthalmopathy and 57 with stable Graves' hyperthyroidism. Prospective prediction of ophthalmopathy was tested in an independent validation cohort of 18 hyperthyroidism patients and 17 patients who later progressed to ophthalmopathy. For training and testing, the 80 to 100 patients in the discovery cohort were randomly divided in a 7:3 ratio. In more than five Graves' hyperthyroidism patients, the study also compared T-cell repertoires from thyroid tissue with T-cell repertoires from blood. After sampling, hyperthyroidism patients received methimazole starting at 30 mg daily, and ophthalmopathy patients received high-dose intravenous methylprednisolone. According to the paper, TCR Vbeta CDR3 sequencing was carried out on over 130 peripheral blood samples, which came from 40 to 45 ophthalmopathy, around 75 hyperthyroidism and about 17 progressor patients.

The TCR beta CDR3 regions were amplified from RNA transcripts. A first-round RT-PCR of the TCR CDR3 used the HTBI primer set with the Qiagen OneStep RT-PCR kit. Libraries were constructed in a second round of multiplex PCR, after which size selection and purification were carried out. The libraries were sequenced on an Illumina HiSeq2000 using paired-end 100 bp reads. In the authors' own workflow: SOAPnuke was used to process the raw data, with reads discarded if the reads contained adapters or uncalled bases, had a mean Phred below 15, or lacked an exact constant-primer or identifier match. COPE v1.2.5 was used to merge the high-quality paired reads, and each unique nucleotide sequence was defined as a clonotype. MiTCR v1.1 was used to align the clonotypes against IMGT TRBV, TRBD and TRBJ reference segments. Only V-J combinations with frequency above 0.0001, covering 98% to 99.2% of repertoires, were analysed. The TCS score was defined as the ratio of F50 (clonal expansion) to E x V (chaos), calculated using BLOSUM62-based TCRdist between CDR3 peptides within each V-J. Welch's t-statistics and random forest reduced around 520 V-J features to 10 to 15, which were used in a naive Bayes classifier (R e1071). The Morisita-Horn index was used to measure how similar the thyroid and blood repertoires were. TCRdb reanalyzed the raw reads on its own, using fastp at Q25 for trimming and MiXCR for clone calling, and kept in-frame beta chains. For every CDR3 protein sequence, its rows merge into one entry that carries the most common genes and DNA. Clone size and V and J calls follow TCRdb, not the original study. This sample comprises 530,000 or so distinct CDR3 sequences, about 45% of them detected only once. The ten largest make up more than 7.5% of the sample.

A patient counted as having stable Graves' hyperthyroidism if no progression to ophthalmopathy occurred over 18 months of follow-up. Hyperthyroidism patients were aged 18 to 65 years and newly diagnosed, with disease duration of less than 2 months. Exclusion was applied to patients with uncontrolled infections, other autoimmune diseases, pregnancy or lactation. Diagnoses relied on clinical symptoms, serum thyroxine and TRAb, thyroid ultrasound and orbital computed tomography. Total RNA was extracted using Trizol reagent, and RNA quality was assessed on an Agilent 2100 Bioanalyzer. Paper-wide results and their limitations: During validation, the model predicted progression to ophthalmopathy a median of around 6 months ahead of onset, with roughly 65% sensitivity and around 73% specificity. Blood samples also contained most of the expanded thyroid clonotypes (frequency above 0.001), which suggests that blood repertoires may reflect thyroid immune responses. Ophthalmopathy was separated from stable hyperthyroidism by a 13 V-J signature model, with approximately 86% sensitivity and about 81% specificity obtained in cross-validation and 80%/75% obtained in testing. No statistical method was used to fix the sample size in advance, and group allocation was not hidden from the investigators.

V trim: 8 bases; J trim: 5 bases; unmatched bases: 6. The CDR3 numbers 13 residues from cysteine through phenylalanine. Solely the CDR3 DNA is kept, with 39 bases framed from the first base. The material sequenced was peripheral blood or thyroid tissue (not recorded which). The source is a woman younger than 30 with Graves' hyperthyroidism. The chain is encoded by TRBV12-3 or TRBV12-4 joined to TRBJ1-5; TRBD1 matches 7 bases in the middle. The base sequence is TGTGCCAGCTCCGACAGGGAGCATCAGCCCCAGCATTTT. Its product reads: CASSDREHQPQHF.